The 14 T cell receptor beta chains presented below share a single source sample, sequenced in a study of CD8 T cells in ankylosing spondylitis. Findings and limits, study-wide: Ankylosing spondylitis blood appeared to be characterized by a TCR beta motif of fewer than ten highly homologous variants.

TCRdb re-called the 5' RACE reads through MiXCR, storing one row per CDR3 protein. The top ten hold 14% of the sample, which has about 220,000 distinct CDR3 sequences, 5.5% to 7.5% seen once. The antigens of these receptors remain unknown. Sequencing input: blood, either unsorted or a sorted T cell fraction (not recorded which). The origin of the receptors is a male donor with ankylosing spondylitis.

This clonotype was detected many times. This chain joins TRBV4-1 and TRBJ2-3; 9 positions agree with TRBD2. Per germline, CDR1 MGHRA and CDR2 YSYEKL. The CDR3 is 17 residues long. The V segment lost 0 bases and the J segment 0 bases; nucleotides outside the gene matches: 4. The CDR3 protein is CASSQDGLAGSTDTQYF. In DNA, the CDR3 is TGCGCCAGCAGCCAAGATGGGCTAGCGGGGAGCACAGATACGCAGTATTTT.

This chain links TRBV20-1 with TRBJ2-6; D is uncertain. This CDR3 has 13 amino acids. Deletions cut 3 bases from V and 3 bases from J, with 6 bases between. Germline assignment: CDR1 DFQATT and CDR2 SNEGSKA (reference sequence). In nucleotides, the CDR3 is TGCAGTGCTAGCGGGTATGGGGCCAACGTCCTGACTTTC. Translation: CSASGYGANVLTF.

This clonotype was seen at least ten times. The chain uses TRBV19 and TRBJ2-1; 10 nucleotides match TRBD2. Trimming took 6 bases from V and 1 from J; bases not matched to a gene: 12. The CDR3 is 18 amino acids. Germline CDR1 LNHDA, CDR2 SQIVND (reference sequence). CDR3 loop: CASRSSGGPGVSYNEQFF. DNA for the CDR3: TGTGCCAGTAGGTCTAGCGGGGGTCCCGGGGTATCCTACAATGAGCAGTTCTTC. The full variable domain, with the rest looked up from reference TRBV19 and TRBJ2-1, is DGGITQSPKYLFRKEGQNVTLSCEQNLNHDAMYWYRQDPGQGLRLIYYSQIVNDFQKGDIAEGYSVSREKKESFPLTVTSAQKNPTAFYLCASRSSGGPGVSYNEQFFGPGTRLTVL.

This clonotype was found many times. The V call is TRBV6-5, the J call TRBJ2-1, with D perhaps TRBD2 (6 bases). CDR3 length: 13 residues. Germline V lookup: CDR1 MNHEY, CDR2 SVGAGI. V was clipped by 2 bases and J by 10 bases, with 12 bases between them. The CDR3 reads CASSYPGRWEQFF. CDR3 DNA sequence: TGTGCCAGCAGTTACCCCGGGAGATGGGAGCAGTTCTTC.

The CDR3 sequence: CSAFGGTRSYEQYF. The DNA of the CDR3 is TGCAGCGCCTTTGGGGGGACTCGCTCCTACGAGCAGTACTTC. The chain recombines TRBV29-1 with TRBJ2-7; perhaps TRBD2 as D (6 bases). Germline CDR1 is SQVTM and CDR2 is ANQGSEA. This CDR3 has 14 residues. The germline V and J ends were trimmed by 7 bases and 0 bases, with 16 bases remaining between them.

In this sample, this clonotype turned up many times. The chain recombines TRBV6-2 or TRBV6-3 with TRBJ1-1, with D possibly matching TRBD1 (6 bases). Germline V lookup: CDR1 MNHEY, CDR2 SVGEGT. CDR3 length: 12 amino acids. V lost 6 bases to trimming and J lost 6 bases, with 11 bases between them. This chain's CDR3 is CASSPGGPEAFF. The DNA of the CDR3 is TGTGCCAGCAGCCCCGGGGGGCCTGAAGCTTTCTTT.

At least ten counts were recorded for this clonotype. This sequence joins TRBV10-3 and TRBJ2-3, with D perhaps matching TRBD1 (5 bases). The CDR3 runs 16 residues. In germline, CDR1 is ENHRY, CDR2 SYGVKD. The V and J ends lost 6 bases and 0 bases respectively, with 16 bases between them. In DNA form, the CDR3 reads TGTGCCATCAGCCTCCTTGACAGTCTAAGCACAGATACGCAGTATTTT. Its translation is CAISLLDSLSTDTQYF.

The chain couples TRBV28 to TRBJ2-7; D gene unclear. Germline CDR1 and CDR2: MDHEN and SYDVKM. V was pared by 2 bases and J by 8 bases, with 10 bases between. The CDR3 contains 12 residues. CDR3: CASSLEAAQQYF. CDR3 in DNA: TGTGCCAGCAGTTTAGAGGCAGCACAGCAGTACTTC. The variable domain in full, with the rest retrieved from reference TRBV28 and TRBJ2-7, is DVKVTQSSRYLVKRTGEKVFLECVQDMDHENMFWYRQDPGLGLRLIYFSYDVKMKEKGDIPEGYSVSREKKERFSLILESASTNQTSMYLCASSLEAAQQYFGPGTRLTVT.

This clonotype was observed at least ten times. The chain has TRBV3-1 and TRBJ2-2, with TRBD2 matching 10 bases. V was pared by 0 bases and J by 7 bases, with 11 bases of the junction left unmatched. The CDR3 runs 18 residues. Germline V gene sequence: CDR1 LGHDT, CDR2 YNNKEL (reference sequence). CDR3 protein: CASSQDWGLAGERGELFF. For the CDR3, the DNA is TGTGCCAGCAGCCAAGATTGGGGTCTAGCGGGAGAACGCGGGGAGCTGTTTTTT.

This clonotype came up a few times. The rearrangement joins TRBV4-3 to TRBJ1-4; D might be TRBD1 (5 bases). Germline V gene data show CDR1 as LGHNA and CDR2 as YSLEER. CDR3 size: 16 residues. Trimming stripped 1 base from V and 8 bases from J, with 17 bases between. The CDR3 DNA sequence: TGCGCCAGCAGCCAAGTGTGGGCGGGGAAGGGGGAAAAACTGTTTTTT. Amino acid sequence: CASSQVWAGKGEKLFF.

Many counts were recorded for this clonotype. The V call is TRBV12-3 or TRBV12-4, the J call TRBJ1-4; the match to TRBD1 covers 7 bases. CDR3 length equals 15 residues. The J segment lost 8 bases and the V segment lost 6 bases, leaving 12 bases of the junction unmatched. DNA for the CDR3: TGTGCCAGCAGACCCTCCGGGACAGAACGCGAAAAACTGTTTTTT. Its translation: CASRPSGTEREKLFF.

The V gene is TRBV13, the J gene TRBJ2-2; 8 bases are shared with TRBD2. Germline V CDR1 and CDR2: PRHDT, FYEKMQ (reference sequence). V lost 5 bases to trimming and J lost 1 base; unmatched junction nucleotides: 6. The CDR3 consists of 16 residues. In DNA, the CDR3 is TGTGCCAGCAGCCTATTAGCGGGAAGGAACACCGGGGAGCTGTTTTTT. Translation gives CASSLLAGRNTGELFF. Full variable domain (outside the CDR3, taken from reference TRBV13 and TRBJ2-2): AAGVIQSPRHLIKEKRETATLKCYPIPRHDTVYWYQQGPGQDPQFLISFYEKMQSDKGSIPDRFSAQQFSDYHSELNMSSLELGDSALYFCASSLLAGRNTGELFFGEGSRLTVL.

This rearrangement joins TRBV7-2 to TRBJ2-1; 9 positions agree with TRBD1. V lost 6 bases to trimming and J lost 5 bases; unmatched junction nucleotides: 11. CDR3 length equals 16 residues. Germline CDR1 SGHTA, CDR2 FQGNSA. The CDR3 DNA reads as TGTGCCAGCAGGTCCGCCCGGGACAGGGCGGACAATGAGCAGTTCTTC. This encodes CASRSARDRADNEQFF.

This clonotype was detected many times. The CDR3 region has the DNA TGTGCTAGTGGTCACGGTCGTGGTCAGCCCCAGCATTTT. Protein sequence: CASGHGRGQPQHF. The rearrangement uses TRBV12-5 and TRBJ1-5; D unresolved. The CDR3 sequence is 13 residues long. V was cut by 5 bases and J by 6 bases, with 11 bases left in between. The germline V gene has CDR1 LGHNT and CDR2 FRNRAP.